This TCR beta chain was sequenced for a study of blood T cell repertoires in COVID-19. Overall study: Samples representing acute and convalescent COVID-19 were sourced from the United States, Italy and Spain. PBMCs, B-cell-depleted T cells, or T cells provided the cDNA or gDNA that made up the material.

Source study methods: For nucleated cells, counts were estimated from reference gene primer amplification. Clones were sequenced by immunoSEQ multiplex PCR, and TCRdb holds only the in-frame ones, with some missing. V and J calls and clone size follow that table, whereas D and trimming were derived from the DNA. Of around 180,000 clones listed, about four fifths are singletons. Germline CDR1 and CDR2: SQVTM and ANQGSEA. The V and J ends lost 5 bases and 7 bases, in that order; junction bases with no gene match: 13. This CDR3 contains 15 residues. Sequences were obtained from peripheral blood. V usage is TRBV29-1 and J usage is TRBJ2-1, with 8 bases matching TRBD2. The receptor was derived from a man between 70 and 80 years old with active or convalescent COVID-19. CDR3 sequence: CSVSRTSLLSNEQFF. For the CDR3, the DNA is TGCAGCGTTTCCCGGACTAGCCTGTTAAGTAATGAGCAGTTCTTC.